This entry features one TCR beta chain sequence. The data derive from a study of cytomegalovirus exposure and HLA in healthy donors. PCR used 60 Vbeta primers and 13 Jbeta primers. This table comes from immunoSEQ multiplex PCR, and its TCRdb copy is limited to in-frame clones, with some not included. The top ten clones hold around 1.7% of a sample with around 200,000 clones, roughly 87% of them seen once. Germline V CDR1 and CDR2: SGHKS, YYEKEE (reference sequence). The junction had 10 bases not matched to a gene; V was cut back by 6 bases and J by 8 bases. CDR3 length: 13 amino acids. The J gene is TRBJ1-2, the V gene TRBV5-5, with 7 bases fitting TRBD1. Sequencing was carried out using PBMCs. The sequence came from a man aged 45-65 years in good health and CMV-seronegative. This CDR3 reads CASNPTGTAGYTF. Written as DNA, the CDR3 is TGTGCCAGCAACCCAACCGGGACAGCGGGCTACACCTTC.